This T cell receptor beta chain was identified during a study of OX40 agonist ivuxolimab in advanced cancers. Notes on the research overall: Ivuxolimab, which targeted the costimulatory receptor OX40 (CD134), was an agonistic, fully human IgG2 monoclonal antibody. Patients were allowed to have had prior anti-PD-1, anti-PD-L1 or anti-CTLA-4 therapy, and roughly 40% of the dose-escalation patients had previously received checkpoint inhibitors. Intravenous ivuxolimab was administered to patients every 2 weeks at six dose levels: 0.01, 0.1, 0.3, 1.5, 3 and 10 mg/kg. Partial responses occurred in three dose-escalation patients, of whom one had hepatocellular carcinoma and two had cutaneous melanoma. Peripheral TCRbeta sequencing aimed to test whether ivuxolimab altered TCR sequence diversity and caused clonal T-cell expansion. A male proportion of roughly 80% and a mean age of about 60 years, ranging from about 20 to 79, were recorded for the dose-escalation cohort. Of the 50 to 55 patients in dose escalation, 19 had hepatocellular carcinoma, some 15 had melanoma, 9 had renal cell carcinoma and 9 had head and neck cancer. The paper reports the monotherapy dose-escalation portion (N of about 50 patients) of the phase I ivuxolimab trial.

On the study overall, not on this receptor specifically: At doses of 0.1 to 3.0 mg/kg, clonal expansion of both CD4+ and CD8+ blood T cells was observed from baseline to week 6. The antigen specificity of the clonally expanded peripheral T cells was not determined. Low levels of normalized T-cell clonal expansion were also shown by some nonresponding patients. In the 0.1-3.0 mg/kg groups, partial responders had among the lowest normalized peripheral clonal expansion, particularly in CD8+ T cells. On average, CD8+ T cells showed more expanded clones than CD4+ T cells after ivuxolimab.

Looking up the germline V gene yields CDR1 SGHRS and CDR2 YFSETQ. Ends trimmed: V by 3 bases, J by 5 bases; bases unmatched to a gene: 8. Inclusive of the bounding cysteine and phenylalanine, the CDR3 is 16 residues long. Only the CDR3 part of the read is kept: 48 bases, read in frame from the first base. Genomic DNA was extracted from sorted cells for sequencing of the TCRbeta CDR3 region. TCRbeta CDR3 regions were sequenced using the immunoSEQ Assay. TCRdb mirrors the immuneACCESS table, restricted to in-frame sequences. Some clones are absent from its copies; in checked studies, under half trace to an unresolved V gene, and the reason for the others is unknown. The sample includes 70,000 to 85,000 clones, with approximately 86% observed a single time. Approximately 1.3% of the sample goes to the ten largest clones. The trial excluded patients who had a history of autoimmune disease or were on systemic immunosuppression. In every dose cohort, peripheral blood was drawn for TCR sequencing at baseline, cycle 4 day 1, and cycle 7 day 1. The samples were taken from a phase I, first-in-human, multicenter, open-label dose-escalation trial of ivuxolimab. Adults with locally advanced or metastatic melanoma, renal cell, hepatocellular, or head and neck squamous cell carcinoma were enrolled in the trial. Before TCR sequencing, CD4+ and CD8+ T cells were separately sorted from peripheral blood.

As concerns this clone: Its cognate antigen has yet to be identified. Base qualities were left out, and no much larger clone turns up one base away.

The chain was built from TRBV5-1 and TRBJ2-2; 9 of the junction bases match TRBD1. Sequencing was performed on CD4+ or CD8+ T cells sorted from blood, taken in a trial of the OX40 agonist ivuxolimab. The receptor was isolated from an adult with an advanced solid tumor such as melanoma, head and neck, liver or kidney cancer. CDR3 reads: CASSSNRGRDTGELFF. The sequence in DNA is TGCGCCAGCAGCTCCAACAGGGGGCGAGATACCGGGGAGCTGTTTTTT.